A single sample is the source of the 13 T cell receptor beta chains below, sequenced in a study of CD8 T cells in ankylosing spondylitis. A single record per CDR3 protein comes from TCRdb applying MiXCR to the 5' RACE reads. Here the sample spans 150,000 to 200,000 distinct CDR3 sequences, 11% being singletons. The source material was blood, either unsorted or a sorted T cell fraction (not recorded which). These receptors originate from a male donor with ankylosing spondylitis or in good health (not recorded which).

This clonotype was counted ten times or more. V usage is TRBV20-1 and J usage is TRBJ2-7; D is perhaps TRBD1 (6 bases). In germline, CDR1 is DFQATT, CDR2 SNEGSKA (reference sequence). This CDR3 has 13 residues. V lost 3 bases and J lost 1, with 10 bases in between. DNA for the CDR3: TGCAGTGCTAGGATACAGGGATCCTACGAGCAGTACTTC. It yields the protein CSARIQGSYEQYF.

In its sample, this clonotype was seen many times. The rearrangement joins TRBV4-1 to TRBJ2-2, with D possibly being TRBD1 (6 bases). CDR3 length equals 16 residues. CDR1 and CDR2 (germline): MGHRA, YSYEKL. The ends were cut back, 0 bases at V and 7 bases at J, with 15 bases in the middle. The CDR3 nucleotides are TGCGCCAGCAGCCAAGATCGGGGCATCAGGGGCGGGGAGCTGTTTTTT. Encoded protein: CASSQDRGIRGGELFF.

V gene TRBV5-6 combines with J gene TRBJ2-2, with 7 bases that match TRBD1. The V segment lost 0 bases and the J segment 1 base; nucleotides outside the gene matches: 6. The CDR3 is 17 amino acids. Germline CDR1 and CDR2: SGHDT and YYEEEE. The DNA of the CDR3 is TGTGCCAGCAGCTTGGTTTCGGGACAGCTGAACACCGGGGAGCTGTTTTTT. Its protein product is CASSLVSGQLNTGELFF.

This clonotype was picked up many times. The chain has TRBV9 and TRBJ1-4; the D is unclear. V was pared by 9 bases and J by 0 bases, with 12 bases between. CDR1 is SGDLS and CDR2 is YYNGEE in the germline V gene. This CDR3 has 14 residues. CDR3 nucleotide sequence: TGTGCCATTTTTAGGGTAGCAACTAATGAAAAACTGTTTTTT. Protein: CAIFRVATNEKLFF.

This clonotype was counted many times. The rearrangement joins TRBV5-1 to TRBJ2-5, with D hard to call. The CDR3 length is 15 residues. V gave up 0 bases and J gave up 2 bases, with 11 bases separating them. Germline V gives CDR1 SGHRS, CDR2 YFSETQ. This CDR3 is CASSLASAPQETQYF. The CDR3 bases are TGCGCCAGCAGCTTGGCGTCAGCGCCACAAGAGACCCAGTACTTC.

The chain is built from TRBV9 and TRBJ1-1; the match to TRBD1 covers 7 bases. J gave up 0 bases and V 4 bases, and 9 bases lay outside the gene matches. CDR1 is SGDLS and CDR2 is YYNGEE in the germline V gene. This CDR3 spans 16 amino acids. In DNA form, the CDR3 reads TGTGCCAGCAGCCCGCGACAGGGCGTTATGAACACTGAAGCTTTCTTT. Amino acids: CASSPRQGVMNTEAFF.

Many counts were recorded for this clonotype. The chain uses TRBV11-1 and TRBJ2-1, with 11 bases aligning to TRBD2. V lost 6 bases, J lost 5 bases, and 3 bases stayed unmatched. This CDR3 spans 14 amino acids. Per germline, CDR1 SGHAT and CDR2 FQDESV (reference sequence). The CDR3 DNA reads TGTGCCAGCAGACTAGCGGGAGAACACAATGAGCAGTTCTTC. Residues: CASRLAGEHNEQFF. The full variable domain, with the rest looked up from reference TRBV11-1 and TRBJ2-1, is EAEVAQSPRYKITEKSQAVAFWCDPISGHATLYWYRQILGQGPELLVQFQDESVVDDSQLPKDRFSAERLKGVDSTLKIQPAELGDSAMYLCASRLAGEHNEQFFGPGTRLTVL.

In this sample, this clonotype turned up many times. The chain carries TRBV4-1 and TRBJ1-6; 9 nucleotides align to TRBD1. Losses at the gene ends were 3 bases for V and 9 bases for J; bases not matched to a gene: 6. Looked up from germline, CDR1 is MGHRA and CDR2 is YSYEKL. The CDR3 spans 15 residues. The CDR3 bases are TGCGCCAGCAGCCAGACGACAGGGGGAATTTCACCCCTCCACTTT. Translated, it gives CASSQTTGGISPLHF.

CDR3 amino acids: CASSVDLQGSNTGELFF. CDR3 DNA sequence: TGTGCCAGCAGCGTAGATCTCCAGGGATCGAACACCGGGGAGCTGTTTTTT. This chain joins TRBV9 and TRBJ2-2; TRBD1 might be the D (5 bases). Trimming stripped 0 bases from V and 0 bases from J, with 12 bases between. The CDR3 spans 17 residues. The germline CDR1 and CDR2 sequences are SGDLS and YYNGEE.

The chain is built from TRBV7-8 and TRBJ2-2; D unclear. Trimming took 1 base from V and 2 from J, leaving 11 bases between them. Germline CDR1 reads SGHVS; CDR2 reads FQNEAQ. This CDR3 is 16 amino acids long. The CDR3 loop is CASSLESAANTGELFF. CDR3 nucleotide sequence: TGTGCCAGCAGCTTAGAGTCGGCAGCCAACACCGGGGAGCTGTTTTTT.

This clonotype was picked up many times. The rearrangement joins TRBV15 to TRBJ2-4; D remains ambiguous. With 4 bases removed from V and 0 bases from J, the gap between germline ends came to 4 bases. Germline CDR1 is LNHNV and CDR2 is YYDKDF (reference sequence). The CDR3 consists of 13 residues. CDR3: CATSTVAKNIQYF. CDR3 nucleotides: TGTGCCACCAGCACCGTAGCCAAAAACATTCAGTACTTC.

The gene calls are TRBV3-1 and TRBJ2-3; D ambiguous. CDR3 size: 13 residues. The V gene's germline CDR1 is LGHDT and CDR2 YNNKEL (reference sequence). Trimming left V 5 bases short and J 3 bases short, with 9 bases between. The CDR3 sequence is CASSEPPTDTQYF. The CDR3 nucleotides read TGTGCCAGCAGCGAACCCCCAACAGATACGCAGTATTTT.

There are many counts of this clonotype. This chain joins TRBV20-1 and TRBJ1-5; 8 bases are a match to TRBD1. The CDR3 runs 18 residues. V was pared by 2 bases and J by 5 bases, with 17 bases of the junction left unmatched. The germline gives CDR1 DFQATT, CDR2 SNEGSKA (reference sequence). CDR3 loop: CSARSGNFPGGVDQPQHF. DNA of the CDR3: TGCAGTGCTAGATCCGGCAATTTTCCAGGGGGCGTCGATCAGCCCCAGCATTTT.